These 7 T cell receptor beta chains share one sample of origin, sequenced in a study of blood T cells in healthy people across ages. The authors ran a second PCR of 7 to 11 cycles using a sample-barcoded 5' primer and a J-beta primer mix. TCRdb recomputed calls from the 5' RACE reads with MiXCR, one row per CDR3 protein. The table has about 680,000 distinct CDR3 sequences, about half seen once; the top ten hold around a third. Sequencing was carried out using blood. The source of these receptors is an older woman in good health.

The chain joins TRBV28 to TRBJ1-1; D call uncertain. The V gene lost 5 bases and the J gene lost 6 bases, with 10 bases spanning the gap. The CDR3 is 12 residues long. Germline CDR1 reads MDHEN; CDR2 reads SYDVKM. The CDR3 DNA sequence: TGTGCCAGCAGTCCAACTGGATCTGAAGCTTTCTTT. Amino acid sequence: CASSPTGSEAFF. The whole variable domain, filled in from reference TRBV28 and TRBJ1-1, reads DVKVTQSSRYLVKRTGEKVFLECVQDMDHENMFWYRQDPGLGLRLIYFSYDVKMKEKGDIPEGYSVSREKKERFSLILESASTNQTSMYLCASSPTGSEAFFGQGTRLTVV.

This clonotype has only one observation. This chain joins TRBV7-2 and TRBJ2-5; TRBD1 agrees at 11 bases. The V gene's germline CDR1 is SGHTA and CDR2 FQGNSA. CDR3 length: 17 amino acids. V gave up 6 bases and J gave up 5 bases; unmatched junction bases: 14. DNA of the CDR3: TGTGCCAGCAGAAACAGGGGGACAGGGGGTTTCGGGGAGACCCAGTACTTC. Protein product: CASRNRGTGGFGETQYF.

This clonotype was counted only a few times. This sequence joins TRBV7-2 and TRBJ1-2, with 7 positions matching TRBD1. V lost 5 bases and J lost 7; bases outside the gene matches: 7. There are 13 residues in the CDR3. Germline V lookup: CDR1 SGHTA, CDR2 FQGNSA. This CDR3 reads CASSPEGAGGYTF. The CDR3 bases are TGTGCCAGCAGCCCCGAGGGGGCGGGTGGCTACACCTTC.

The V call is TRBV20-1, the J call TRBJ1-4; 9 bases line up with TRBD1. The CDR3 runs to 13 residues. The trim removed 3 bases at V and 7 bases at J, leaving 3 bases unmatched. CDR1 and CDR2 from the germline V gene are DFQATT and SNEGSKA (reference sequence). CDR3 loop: CSARDRGSEKLFF. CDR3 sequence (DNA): TGCAGTGCTAGGGACAGGGGAAGTGAAAAACTGTTTTTT.

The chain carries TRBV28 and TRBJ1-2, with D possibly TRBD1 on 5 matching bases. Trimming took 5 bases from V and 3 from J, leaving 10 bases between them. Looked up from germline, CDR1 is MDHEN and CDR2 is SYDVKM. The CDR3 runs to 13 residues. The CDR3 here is CASSPREDYGYTF. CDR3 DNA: TGTGCCAGCAGTCCCAGGGAGGACTATGGCTACACCTTC.

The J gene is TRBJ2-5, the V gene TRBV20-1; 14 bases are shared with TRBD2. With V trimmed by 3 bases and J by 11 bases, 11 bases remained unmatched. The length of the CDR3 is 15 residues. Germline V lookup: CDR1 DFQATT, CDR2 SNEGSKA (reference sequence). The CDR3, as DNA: TGCAGTGCTAGGACTAGCGGGAGGGATTATAATGAGCAGTACTTC. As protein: CSARTSGRDYNEQYF.

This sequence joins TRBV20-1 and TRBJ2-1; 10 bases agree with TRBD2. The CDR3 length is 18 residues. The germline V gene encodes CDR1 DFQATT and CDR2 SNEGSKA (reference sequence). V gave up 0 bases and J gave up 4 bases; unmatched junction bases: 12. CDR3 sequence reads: CSARDGSLAGALYNEQFF. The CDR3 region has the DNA TGCAGTGCTAGAGATGGGTCCCTAGCGGGAGCCCTTTACAATGAGCAGTTCTTC.